These T cell receptor beta chains were read from a single sample in a study of graft-versus-host responses after intestinal transplantation. The assay was immunoSEQ multiplex PCR, and TCRdb's table has in-frame clones only and misses some. The sample holds about 100,000 clones, more than 75% seen once. No antigen has been assigned to these receptors. The sequencing here drew on unstimulated CD4+ T cells sorted from spleen or lymph node cells, taken before transplant. The receptor set was obtained from a human donor who was the organ donor for an intestinal transplant. The CDR3 runs from the conserved cysteine through the conserved F or W. A D gene is named only where the DNA matches it firmly.

TRBV25-1	TRBJ1-1	.	TGTGCCAGCACGGGACATATGAACACTGAAGCTTTCTTT	CASTGHMNTEAFF
TRBV28	TRBJ2-3	.	TGTGCCAGCAGTTTAATTACAGATACGCAGTATTTT	CASSLITDTQYF
TRBV30	TRBJ1-5	TRBD1	TGTGCCTACACACAGGGGACCCACCAGCCCCAGCATTTT	CAYTQGTHQPQHF
TRBV7-8	TRBJ2-3	TRBD2	TGTGCCAGCGGCGGGGGTTTCACAGATACGCAGTATTTT	CASGGGFTDTQYF
TRBV4-1	TRBJ2-1	.	TGCGCCAGCAGCTTCCAGGGGGAGGAATACAATGAGCAGTTCTTC	CASSFQGEEYNEQFF
TRBV9	TRBJ1-4	.	TGTGCCAGCAGCGTAGGGGCAGGAGGCCAGGAAAAACTGTTTTTT	CASSVGAGGQEKLFF
TRBV19	TRBJ2-7	.	TGTGCCAGTAGTGGAACAGGGACGGCCTACGAGCAGTACTTC	CASSGTGTAYEQYF
TRBV9	TRBJ1-3	.	TGTGCCAGCAGCGTCAATGCCTTCGGGGGAAACACCATATATTTT	CASSVNAFGGNTIYF
TRBV29-1	TRBJ2-7	TRBD1	TGCAGCGTTGCTCGGGACAGCAACTACGAGCAGTACTTC	CSVARDSNYEQYF
TRBV13	TRBJ2-1	.	TGTGCCAGCAGCCTGTATCTGGGCGGGGGCCCCAATGAGCAGTTCTTC	CASSLYLGGGPNEQFF
TRBV7-2	TRBJ2-7	TRBD1	TGTGCCAGCAGCCGGGACAGTGAATACGAGCAGTACTTC	CASSRDSEYEQYF
TRBV28	TRBJ1-6	.	TGTGCCAGCAGTTTAGTGACAGGCTCGAATTATAATTCACCCCTCCACTTT	CASSLVTGSNYNSPLHF
TRBV11-2	TRBJ2-7	.	TGTGCCAGCAGCTTAACTTTGGGTCTCAACTACGAGCAGTACTTC	CASSLTLGLNYEQYF
TRBV5-6	TRBJ1-5	.	TGTGCCAGCAGCCTGCAACAGGGTAGGAGCAATCAGCCCCAGCATTTT	CASSLQQGRSNQPQHF
TRBV21-1	TRBJ1-2	.	TGTGCCAGCAGCAAAAGGGGGAGACAGAAGTCTAACTATGGCTACACCTTC	CASSKRGRQKSNYGYTF